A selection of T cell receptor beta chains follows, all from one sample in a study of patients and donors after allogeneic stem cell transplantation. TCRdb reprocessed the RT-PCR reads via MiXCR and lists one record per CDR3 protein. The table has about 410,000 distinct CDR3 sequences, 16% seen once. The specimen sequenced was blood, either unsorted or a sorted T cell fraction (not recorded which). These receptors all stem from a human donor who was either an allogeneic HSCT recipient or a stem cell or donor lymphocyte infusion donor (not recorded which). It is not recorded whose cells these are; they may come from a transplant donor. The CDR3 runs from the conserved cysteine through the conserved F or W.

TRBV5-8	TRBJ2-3	CASSLDFKDTQYF
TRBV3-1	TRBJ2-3	CASSHIGLAGRDTQYF
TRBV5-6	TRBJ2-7	CASSHPGRTYEQYF
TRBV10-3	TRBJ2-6	CAISVVSGGLDSGANVLTF
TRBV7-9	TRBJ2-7	CASSLDPGSEQYF
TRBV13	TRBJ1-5	CASSNQGAGNQPQHF
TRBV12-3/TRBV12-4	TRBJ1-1	CASSLQLMNTEAFF
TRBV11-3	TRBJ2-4	CASSLGGEGNIQYF
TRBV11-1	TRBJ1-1	CASSLPDRGLSGTLLSAEAFF
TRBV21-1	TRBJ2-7	CASSNGRQAKIYEQYF
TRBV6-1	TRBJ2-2	CASSVTTRNTGELFF
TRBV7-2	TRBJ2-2	CASSLGAGRDYTGELFF
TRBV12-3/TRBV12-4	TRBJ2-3	CASSQDRFTDTQYF
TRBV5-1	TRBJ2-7	CASSPAGQSYEQYF
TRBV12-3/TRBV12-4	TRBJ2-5	CASSPPGGKTQYF
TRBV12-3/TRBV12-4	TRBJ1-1	CASSLLRGIGNTEAFF
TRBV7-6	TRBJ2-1	CASSARINYNEQFF
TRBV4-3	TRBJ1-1	CASSQSQQTEAFF
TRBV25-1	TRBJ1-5	CASSDSDRGSQPQHF
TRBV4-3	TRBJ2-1	CASSQEAQYNEQFF
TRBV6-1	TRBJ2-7	CASSASMLAGPPPYEQYF
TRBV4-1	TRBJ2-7	CASSQSTGSTYEQYF
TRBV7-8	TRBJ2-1	CASSPLSGGAYNEQFF
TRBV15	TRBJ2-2	CATSRENTGELFF
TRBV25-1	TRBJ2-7	CASSEAGGSHEQYF
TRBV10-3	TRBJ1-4	CAISPGQDNEKLFF
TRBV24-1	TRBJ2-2	CATSDPVGGNTGELFF
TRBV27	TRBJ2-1	CASSPYRGSGVNEQFF